These 22 T cell receptor beta chains were sequenced from one sample in a study of shared clonotypes between healthy human individuals. Assay used: immunoSEQ multiplex PCR; TCRdb lists only in-frame clones, some missing. This sample carries about 79,000 clones, around 57% of them seen once, and the ten largest clones take 51%. Sequencing input: memory CD8+ T cells sorted from blood. Subset defined: CD45RO+ cells pooled with CCR7-negative TemRA cells. The origin of the receptors is a man aged 25-45 years in good health.

This clone has at least ten counts. V is TRBV5-1 and J is TRBJ1-3; maybe TRBD1 (5 bases). V lost 4 bases and J lost 2, with 13 bases in between. CDR1 is SGHRS and CDR2 is YFSETQ in the germline V gene. This CDR3 region has 15 residues. The CDR3 protein is CASSRTGTPGNTIYF. DNA for the CDR3: TGCGCCAGCAGCAGGACCGGGACCCCTGGAAACACCATATATTTT. Complete variable domain (other parts from reference TRBV5-1 and TRBJ1-3): KAGVTQTPRYLIKTRGQQVTLSCSPISGHRSVSWYQQTPGQGLQFLFEYFSETQRNKGNFPGRFSGRQFSNSRSEMNVSTLELGDSALYLCASSRTGTPGNTIYFGEGSWLTVV.

The rearrangement uses TRBV28 and TRBJ2-3; perhaps TRBD1 as D (6 bases). Trimming took 5 bases from V and 0 from J, leaving 12 bases between them. The CDR3 runs to 15 residues. CDR1 is MDHEN and CDR2 is SYDVKM in the germline V gene. CDR3 loop: CASSRDKPSTDTQYF. DNA for the CDR3: TGTGCCAGCAGTCGGGACAAGCCTAGCACAGATACGCAGTATTTT.

In its sample, this clone was seen many times. The chain joins TRBV11-2 to TRBJ2-7; D is uncertain. V was cut by 5 bases and J by 5 bases, with 22 bases left in between. The germline gives CDR1 SGHAT, CDR2 FQNNGV. The CDR3 consists of 16 residues. CDR3 protein: CASSPRSRSQWNEQYF. The CDR3 DNA reads as TGTGCCAGCAGCCCTCGGAGCCGTTCCCAATGGAACGAGCAGTACTTC. Looking up the rest from reference TRBV11-2 and TRBJ2-7 gives the full variable domain: EAGVAQSPRYKIIEKRQSVAFWCNPISGHATLYWYQQILGQGPKLLIQFQNNGVVDDSQLPKDRFSAERLKGVDSTLKIQPAKLEDSAVYLCASSPRSRSQWNEQYFGPGTRLTVT.

The chain combines TRBV27 with TRBJ2-1; TRBD2 aligns across 7 bases. The CDR3 consists of 14 residues. V lost 5 bases to trimming and J lost 6 bases; unmatched junction nucleotides: 7. In germline, CDR1 is MNHEY, CDR2 SMNVEV (reference sequence). The chain's CDR3 is CASSAGRRGNEQFF. CDR3 bases: TGTGCCAGCAGTGCCGGGAGGAGGGGCAATGAGCAGTTCTTC.

The chain joins TRBV25-1 to TRBJ2-3; D gene ambiguous. V lost 5 bases and J 0 bases, leaving 12 bases between the germline ends. CDR1 is MGHDK, CDR2 SYGVNS, per germline. This CDR3 has 15 residues. CDR3 nucleotides: TGTGCCAGCAGTCCCCGGTCGGCTAGCACAGATACGCAGTATTTT. As protein: CASSPRSASTDTQYF.

The rearrangement joins TRBV5-1 to TRBJ2-5, with 8 bases matching TRBD2. Germline CDR1 reads SGHRS; CDR2 reads YFSETQ. With V trimmed by 3 bases and J by 4 bases, 11 bases remained unmatched. The CDR3 contains 16 residues. The CDR3 region is CASSWDSGIVRETQYF. DNA of the CDR3: TGCGCCAGCAGCTGGGATAGCGGGATCGTTAGAGAGACCCAGTACTTC.

This chain links TRBV6-1 with TRBJ1-4; D is possibly TRBD1 (5 bases). This CDR3 region has 14 residues. V lost 1 base and J lost 8, with 11 bases in between. Germline CDR1 is MNHNS and CDR2 is SASEGT. The CDR3 DNA reads TGTGCCAGCAGTGAAGGGCAGGGCTTCGAAAAACTGTTTTTT. It specifies CASSEGQGFEKLFF.

The chain joins TRBV25-1 to TRBJ1-3, with 7 positions matching TRBD1. V gave up 5 bases and J gave up 0 bases; unmatched junction bases: 7. Germline V CDR1 and CDR2: MGHDK, SYGVNS. The CDR3 extends over 16 amino acids. The CDR3 region is CASSTQGGGSGNTIYF. DNA of the CDR3: TGTGCCAGCAGTACCCAGGGGGGCGGCTCTGGAAACACCATATATTTT.

This chain links TRBV19 with TRBJ1-1; a weak D match, TRBD1 (6 bases). This CDR3 has 12 residues. From germline, CDR1 is LNHDA and CDR2 SQIVND (reference sequence). Trimming took off 7 bases at V and 4 bases at J, with 10 bases between the two ends. CDR3 coding DNA: TGTGCCAGTAAACAGGGTAGCACTGAAGCTTTCTTT. Translation gives CASKQGSTEAFF.

This rearrangement joins TRBV27 to TRBJ2-1; possibly TRBD1 for D (5 bases). The CDR3 is 15 amino acids. Germline assignment: CDR1 MNHEY and CDR2 SMNVEV (reference sequence). Trimming stripped 2 bases from V and 3 bases from J, with 11 bases between. The CDR3 region has the DNA TGTGCCAGCAGTTTAGGACAAACTCTCTACAATGAGCAGTTCTTC. Protein: CASSLGQTLYNEQFF.

The chain is built from TRBV28 and TRBJ2-7; D may match TRBD1 or TRBD2 (5 bases each). V was cut by 7 bases and J by 4 bases, with 17 bases left in between. The CDR3 spans 14 residues. CDR1 and CDR2 from the germline V gene are MDHEN and SYDVKM. In DNA form, the CDR3 reads TGTGCCAGCACCCGCGCAGGGAGTAATTACGAGCAGTACTTC. Amino acid sequence: CASTRAGSNYEQYF.

The V call is TRBV7-9, the J call TRBJ2-1, with 11 bases aligning to TRBD2. Germline trimming cut 1 base from V and 7 bases from J; bases unmatched to any gene: 3. Germline V gene lookup returns CDR1 SEHNR and CDR2 FQNEAQ (reference sequence). The CDR3 is made up of 15 amino acids. The CDR3 DNA follows: TGTGCCAGCAGCTTAGTATCTAGCGGGGGGAATGAGCAGTTCTTC. Protein sequence: CASSLVSSGGNEQFF.

This chain joins TRBV7-9 and TRBJ2-3, with D possibly being TRBD2 (6 bases). The CDR3 totals 16 residues. Germline lookup yields CDR1 SEHNR and CDR2 FQNEAQ (reference sequence). Trimming removed 2 bases at V and 5 bases at J, with 17 bases between. CDR3 in DNA: TGTGCCAGCAGCTTATTTAGCGGAGGCACGAAAGATACGCAGTATTTT. Amino acid sequence: CASSLFSGGTKDTQYF. Supplemented by reference TRBV7-9 and TRBJ2-3, the full variable domain reads DTGVSQNPRHKITKRGQNVTFRCDPISEHNRLYWYRQTLGQGPEFLTYFQNEAQLEKSRLLSDRFSAERPKGSFSTLEIQRTEQGDSAMYLCASSLFSGGTKDTQYFGPGTRLTVL.

The CDR3 DNA reads TGTGCCAGCAGTTTATTATCGAAGAACACTGAAGCTTTCTTT. It is translated as CASSLLSKNTEAFF. This sequence joins TRBV28 and TRBJ1-1; D unresolved. The CDR3 covers 14 residues. V was cut by 1 base and J by 1 base, with 7 bases left in between. The germline gives CDR1 MDHEN, CDR2 SYDVKM. Full variable domain (remainder filled in from reference TRBV28 and TRBJ1-1): DVKVTQSSRYLVKRTGEKVFLECVQDMDHENMFWYRQDPGLGLRLIYFSYDVKMKEKGDIPEGYSVSREKKERFSLILESASTNQTSMYLCASSLLSKNTEAFFGQGTRLTVV.

This chain uses TRBV10-3 with TRBJ1-3; the match to TRBD1 covers 7 bases. CDR3 length: 16 amino acids. The J segment lost 3 bases and the V segment lost 0 bases, leaving 5 bases of the junction unmatched. Germline CDR1 reads ENHRY; CDR2 reads SYGVKD. This CDR3 reads CAISESRGTDGNTIYF. In nucleotides, the CDR3 is TGTGCCATCAGTGAGTCGAGAGGGACAGATGGAAACACCATATATTTT.

This clone was recorded a few times. Within the sample, other DNA sequences also encode this same CDR3. This chain links TRBV7-2 with TRBJ2-1; possibly TRBD1 or TRBD2 for D (5 bases each). CDR1 and CDR2 (germline): SGHTA, FQGNSA. CDR3 length equals 16 residues. V lost 5 bases and J lost 9, with 23 bases in between. CDR3 nucleotides: TGTGCCAGCAGCCCCGGGTTGGGGCAGGGTGAGGGTGAGCAGTTCTTC. Its protein is CASSPGLGQGEGEQFF.

This chain uses TRBV29-1 with TRBJ2-7, with 7 bases matching TRBD1. Germline lookup yields CDR1 SQVTM and CDR2 ANQGSEA. The CDR3 contains 14 residues. V was pared by 5 bases and J by 3 bases, with 10 bases of the junction left unmatched. The CDR3 nucleotides read TGCAGCGTTCAGGGACAGACGTTCGGCTACGAGCAGTACTTC. The encoded protein is CSVQGQTFGYEQYF.

This chain connects TRBV10-1 to TRBJ1-2, with D possibly matching TRBD1 (5 bases). V lost 2 bases and J 0 bases, leaving 16 bases between the germline ends. Germline CDR1 reads WNHNN; CDR2 reads SYGVQD (reference sequence). CDR3 length: 17 residues. The CDR3, as DNA: TGCGCCAGCAGTGAGGCTATGGTCGGACACTCTAACTATGGCTACACCTTC. It encodes CASSEAMVGHSNYGYTF.

J is TRBJ2-7 and V is TRBV11-2; TRBD1 aligns across 7 bases. The CDR3 extends over 14 amino acids. J was trimmed by 4 bases and V by 3 bases; bases with no gene match: 6. Germline V gives CDR1 SGHAT, CDR2 FQNNGV. CDR3 in DNA: TGTGCCAGCAGCTTCGCCGACAGGGAATACGAGCAGTACTTC. Protein sequence: CASSFADREYEQYF.

The J gene is TRBJ2-1, the V gene TRBV14, with 14 bases matching TRBD2. This CDR3 comprises 20 residues. Germline values: CDR1 SGHDN, CDR2 FVKESK. The junction had 11 bases not matched to a gene; V was cut back by 1 base and J by 3 bases. Here the CDR3 reads CASSQVRTSGRPILYNEQFF. CDR3 in DNA: TGTGCCAGCAGCCAAGTCCGGACTAGCGGGAGGCCTATACTCTACAATGAGCAGTTCTTC.

This clone was detected only once. The chain links TRBV25-1 to TRBJ2-1; 12 positions agree with TRBD2. The J segment lost 5 bases and the V segment lost 4 bases, leaving 3 bases of the junction unmatched. The CDR3 totals 15 residues. CDR1 and CDR2 (germline): MGHDK, SYGVNS. The CDR3 region has the DNA TGTGCCAGCAGTGTTCTAGCGGGAGGGGACAATGAGCAGTTCTTC. It specifies CASSVLAGGDNEQFF.

The gene calls are TRBV6-6 and TRBJ2-7; D possibly corresponds to TRBD2 (5 bases). Trimming stripped 6 bases from V and 3 bases from J, with 9 bases between. This CDR3 is built from 12 residues. Germline CDR1 MNHNY, CDR2 SVGAGI (reference sequence). The DNA for the CDR3 is TGTGCCAGCAGGGACTTGGGCTACGAGCAGTACTTC. Amino acids: CASRDLGYEQYF.